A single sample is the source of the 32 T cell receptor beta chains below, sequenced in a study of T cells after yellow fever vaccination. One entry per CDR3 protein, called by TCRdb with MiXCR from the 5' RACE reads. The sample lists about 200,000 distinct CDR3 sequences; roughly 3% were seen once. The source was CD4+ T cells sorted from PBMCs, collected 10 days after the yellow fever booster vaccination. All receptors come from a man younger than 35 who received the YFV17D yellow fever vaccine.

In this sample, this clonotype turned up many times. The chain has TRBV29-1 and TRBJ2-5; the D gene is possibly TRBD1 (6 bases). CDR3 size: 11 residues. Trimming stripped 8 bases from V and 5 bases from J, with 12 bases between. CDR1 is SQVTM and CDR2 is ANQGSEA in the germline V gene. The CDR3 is CSTPRGETQYF. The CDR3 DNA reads TGCAGCACACCGAGGGGGGAGACCCAGTACTTC.

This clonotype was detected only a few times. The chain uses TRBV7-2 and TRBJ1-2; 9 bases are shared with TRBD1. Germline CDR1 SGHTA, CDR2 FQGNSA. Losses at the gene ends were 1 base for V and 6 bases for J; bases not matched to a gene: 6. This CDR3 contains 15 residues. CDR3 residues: CASSLGGTGNHGYTF. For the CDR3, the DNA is TGTGCCAGCAGCTTAGGCGGGACAGGGAATCATGGCTACACCTTC.

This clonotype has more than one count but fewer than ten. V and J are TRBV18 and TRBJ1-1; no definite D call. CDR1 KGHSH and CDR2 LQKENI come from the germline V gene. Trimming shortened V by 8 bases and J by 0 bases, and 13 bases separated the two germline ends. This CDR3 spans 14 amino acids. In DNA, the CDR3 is TGTGCCAGCACGTTAGGACGGCTGAACACTGAAGCTTTCTTT. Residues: CASTLGRLNTEAFF.

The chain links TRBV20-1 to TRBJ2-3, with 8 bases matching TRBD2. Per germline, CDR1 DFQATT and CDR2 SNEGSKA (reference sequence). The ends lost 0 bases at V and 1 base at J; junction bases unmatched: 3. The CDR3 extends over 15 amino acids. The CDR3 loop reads CSARDSSGGTDTQYF. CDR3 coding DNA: TGCAGTGCTAGAGATAGTAGCGGGGGCACAGATACGCAGTATTTT.

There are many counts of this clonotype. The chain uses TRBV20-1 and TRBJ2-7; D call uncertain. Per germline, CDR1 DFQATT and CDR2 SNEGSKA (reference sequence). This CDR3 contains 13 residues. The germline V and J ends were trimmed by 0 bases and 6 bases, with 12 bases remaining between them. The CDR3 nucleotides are TGCAGTGCTAGAGATTTCACCAAGGTCGAGCAGTACTTC. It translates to CSARDFTKVEQYF.

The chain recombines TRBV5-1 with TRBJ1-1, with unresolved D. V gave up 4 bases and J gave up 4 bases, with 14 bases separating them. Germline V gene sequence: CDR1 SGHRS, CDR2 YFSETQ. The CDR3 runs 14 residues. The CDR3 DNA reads TGCGCCAGCAGCCGGGTCATCGGGAGCACTGAAGCTTTCTTT. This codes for CASSRVIGSTEAFF.

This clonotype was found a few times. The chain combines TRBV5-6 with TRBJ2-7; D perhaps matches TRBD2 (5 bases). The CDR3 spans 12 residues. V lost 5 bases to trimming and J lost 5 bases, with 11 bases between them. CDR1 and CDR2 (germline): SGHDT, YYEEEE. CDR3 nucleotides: TGTGCCAGCAGGAGGGTCCTTGACGAGCAGTACTTC. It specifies CASRRVLDEQYF.

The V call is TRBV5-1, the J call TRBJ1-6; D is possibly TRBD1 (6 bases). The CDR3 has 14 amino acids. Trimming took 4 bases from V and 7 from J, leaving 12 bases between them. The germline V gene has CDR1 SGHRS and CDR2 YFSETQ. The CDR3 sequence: CASSHGQKNSPLHF. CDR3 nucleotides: TGCGCCAGCAGCCACGGACAGAAAAATTCACCCCTCCACTTT.

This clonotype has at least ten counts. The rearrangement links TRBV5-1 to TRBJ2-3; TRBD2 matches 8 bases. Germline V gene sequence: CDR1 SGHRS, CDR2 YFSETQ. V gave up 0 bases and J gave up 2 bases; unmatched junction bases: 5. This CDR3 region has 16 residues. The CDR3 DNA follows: TGCGCCAGCAGCTTGGCGGCGGGGGGCCCCACAGATACGCAGTATTTT. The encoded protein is CASSLAAGGPTDTQYF. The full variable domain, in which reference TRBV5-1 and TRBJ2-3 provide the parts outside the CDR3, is KAGVTQTPRYLIKTRGQQVTLSCSPISGHRSVSWYQQTPGQGLQFLFEYFSETQRNKGNFPGRFSGRQFSNSRSEMNVSTLELGDSALYLCASSLAAGGPTDTQYFGPGTRLTVL.

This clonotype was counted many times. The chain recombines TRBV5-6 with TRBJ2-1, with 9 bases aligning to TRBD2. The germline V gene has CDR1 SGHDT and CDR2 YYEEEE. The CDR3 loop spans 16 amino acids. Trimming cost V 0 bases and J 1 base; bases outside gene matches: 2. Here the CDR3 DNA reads TGTGCCAGCAGCTTGGAGCGGGGGGTATCCTACAATGAGCAGTTCTTC. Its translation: CASSLERGVSYNEQFF.

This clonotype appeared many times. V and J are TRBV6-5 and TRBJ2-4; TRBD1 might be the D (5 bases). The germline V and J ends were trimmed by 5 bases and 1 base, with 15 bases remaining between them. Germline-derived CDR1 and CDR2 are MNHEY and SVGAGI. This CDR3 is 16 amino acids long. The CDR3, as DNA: TGTGCCAGCAGTCCCAGGGTTTATGGCGCCAAAAACATTCAGTACTTC. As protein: CASSPRVYGAKNIQYF.

CDR3 in amino acids: CASSLFNEQFF. As DNA, the CDR3 is TGTGCCAGCAGCTTGTTCAATGAGCAGTTCTTC. J is TRBJ2-1 and V is TRBV7-2; no definite D call. The ends were cut back, 3 bases at V and 6 bases at J, with 3 bases in the middle. The CDR3 contains 11 residues. Germline assignment: CDR1 SGHTA and CDR2 FQGNSA.

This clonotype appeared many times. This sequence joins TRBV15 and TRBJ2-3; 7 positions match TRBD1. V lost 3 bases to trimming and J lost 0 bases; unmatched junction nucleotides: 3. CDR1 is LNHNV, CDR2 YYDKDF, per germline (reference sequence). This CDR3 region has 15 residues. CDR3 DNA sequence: TGTGCCACCAGCAGGGGACAGCTGAGCACAGATACGCAGTATTTT. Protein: CATSRGQLSTDTQYF.

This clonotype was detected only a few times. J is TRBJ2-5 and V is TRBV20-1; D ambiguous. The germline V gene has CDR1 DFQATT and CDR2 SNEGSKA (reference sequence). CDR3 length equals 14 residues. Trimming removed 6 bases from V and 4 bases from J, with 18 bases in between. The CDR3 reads CSARTTRQRETQYF. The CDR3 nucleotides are TGCAGTGCAAGGACCACCCGCCAGCGAGAGACCCAGTACTTC.

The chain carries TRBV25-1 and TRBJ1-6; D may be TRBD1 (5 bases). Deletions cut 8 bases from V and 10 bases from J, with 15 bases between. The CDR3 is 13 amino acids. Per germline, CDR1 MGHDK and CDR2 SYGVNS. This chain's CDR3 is CASGQQPGSPLHF. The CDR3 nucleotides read TGTGCCAGCGGACAACAACCGGGGTCACCCCTCCACTTT.

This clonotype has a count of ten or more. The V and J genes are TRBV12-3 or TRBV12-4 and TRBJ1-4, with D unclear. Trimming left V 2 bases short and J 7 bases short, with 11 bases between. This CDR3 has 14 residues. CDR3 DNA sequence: TGTGCCAGCAGTTTACCGTCACGGATTGAAAAACTGTTTTTT. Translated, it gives CASSLPSRIEKLFF.

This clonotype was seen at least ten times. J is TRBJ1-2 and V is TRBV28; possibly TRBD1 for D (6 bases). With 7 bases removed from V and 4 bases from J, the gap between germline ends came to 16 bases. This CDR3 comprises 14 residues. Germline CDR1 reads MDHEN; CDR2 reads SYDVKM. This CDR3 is CASTSGGRPYGYTF. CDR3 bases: TGTGCCAGCACCTCGGGGGGGCGTCCCTATGGCTACACCTTC.

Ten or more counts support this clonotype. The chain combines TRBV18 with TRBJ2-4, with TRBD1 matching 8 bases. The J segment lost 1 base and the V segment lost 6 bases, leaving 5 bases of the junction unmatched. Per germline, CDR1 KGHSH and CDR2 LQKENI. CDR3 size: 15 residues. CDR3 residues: CASSRDRGAKNIQYF. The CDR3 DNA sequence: TGTGCCAGCTCGCGCGACAGGGGCGCCAAAAACATTCAGTACTTC.

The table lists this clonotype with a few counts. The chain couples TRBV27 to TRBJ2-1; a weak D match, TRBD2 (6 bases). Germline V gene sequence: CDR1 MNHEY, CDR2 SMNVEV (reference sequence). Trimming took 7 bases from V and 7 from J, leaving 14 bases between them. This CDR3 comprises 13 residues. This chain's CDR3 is CASNDRRGNEQFF. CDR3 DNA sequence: TGTGCCAGCAACGATCGGAGGGGTAATGAGCAGTTCTTC.

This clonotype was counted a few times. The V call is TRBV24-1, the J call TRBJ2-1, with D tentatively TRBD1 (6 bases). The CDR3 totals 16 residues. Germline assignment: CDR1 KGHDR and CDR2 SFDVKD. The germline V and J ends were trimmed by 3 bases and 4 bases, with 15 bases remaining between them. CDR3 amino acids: CATSDPRDTRYNEQFF. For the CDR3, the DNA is TGTGCCACCAGTGATCCCCGGGACACAAGGTACAATGAGCAGTTCTTC.

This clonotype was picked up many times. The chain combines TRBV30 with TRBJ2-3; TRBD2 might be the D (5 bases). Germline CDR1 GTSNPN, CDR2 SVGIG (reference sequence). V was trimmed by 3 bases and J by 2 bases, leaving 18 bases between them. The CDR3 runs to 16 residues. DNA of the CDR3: TGTGCCTGGAGCTCGGAGGCTCGAGGTCTCACAGATACGCAGTATTTT. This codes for CAWSSEARGLTDTQYF.

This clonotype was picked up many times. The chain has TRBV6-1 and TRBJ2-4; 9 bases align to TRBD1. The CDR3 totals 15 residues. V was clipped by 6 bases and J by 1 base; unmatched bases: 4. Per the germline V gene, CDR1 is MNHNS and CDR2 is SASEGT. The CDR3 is CASRPGQGAKNIQYF. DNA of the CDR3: TGTGCCAGCAGACCCGGACAGGGGGCCAAAAACATTCAGTACTTC.

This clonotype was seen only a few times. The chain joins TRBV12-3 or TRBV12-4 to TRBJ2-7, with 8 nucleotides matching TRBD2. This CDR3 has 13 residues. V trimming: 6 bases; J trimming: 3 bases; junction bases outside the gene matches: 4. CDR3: CASREAGVYEQYF. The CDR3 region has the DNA TGTGCCAGCAGGGAAGCGGGGGTCTACGAGCAGTACTTC.

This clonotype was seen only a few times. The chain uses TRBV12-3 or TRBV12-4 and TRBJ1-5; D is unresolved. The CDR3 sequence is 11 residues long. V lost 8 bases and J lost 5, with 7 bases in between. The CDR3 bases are TGTGCCAGCCTCCCTGATCAGCCCCAGCATTTT. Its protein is CASLPDQPQHF.

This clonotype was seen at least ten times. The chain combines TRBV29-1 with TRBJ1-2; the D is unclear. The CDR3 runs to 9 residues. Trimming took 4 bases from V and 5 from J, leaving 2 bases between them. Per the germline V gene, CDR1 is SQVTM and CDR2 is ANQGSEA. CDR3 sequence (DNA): TGCAGCGTTGCGTATGGCTACACCTTC. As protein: CSVAYGYTF.

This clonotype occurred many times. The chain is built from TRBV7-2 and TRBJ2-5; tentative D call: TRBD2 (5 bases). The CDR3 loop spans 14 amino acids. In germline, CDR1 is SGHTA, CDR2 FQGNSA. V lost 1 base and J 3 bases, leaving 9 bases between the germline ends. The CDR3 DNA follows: TGTGCCAGCAGCTTAGTCACCGGGGAAGAGACCCAGTACTTC. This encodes CASSLVTGEETQYF.

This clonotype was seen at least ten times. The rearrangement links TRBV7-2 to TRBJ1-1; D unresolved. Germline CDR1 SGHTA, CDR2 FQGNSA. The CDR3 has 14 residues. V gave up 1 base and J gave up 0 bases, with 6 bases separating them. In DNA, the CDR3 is TGTGCCAGCAGCTTAGGGCGTATGAACACTGAAGCTTTCTTT. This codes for CASSLGRMNTEAFF.

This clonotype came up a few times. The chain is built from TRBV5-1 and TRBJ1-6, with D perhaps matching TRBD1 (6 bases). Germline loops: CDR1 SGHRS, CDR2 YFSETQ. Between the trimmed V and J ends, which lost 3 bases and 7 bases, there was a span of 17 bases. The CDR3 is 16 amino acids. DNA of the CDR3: TGCGCCAGCAGCTCGGGGTTAGAGAGGGGGAATTCACCCCTCCACTTT. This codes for CASSSGLERGNSPLHF.

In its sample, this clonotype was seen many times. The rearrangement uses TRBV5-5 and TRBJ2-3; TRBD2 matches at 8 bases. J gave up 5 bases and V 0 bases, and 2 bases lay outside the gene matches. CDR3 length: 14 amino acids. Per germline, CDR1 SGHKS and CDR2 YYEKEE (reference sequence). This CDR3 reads CASSLVAGGDTQYF. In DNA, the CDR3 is TGTGCCAGCAGCTTGGTGGCGGGGGGAGATACGCAGTATTTT.

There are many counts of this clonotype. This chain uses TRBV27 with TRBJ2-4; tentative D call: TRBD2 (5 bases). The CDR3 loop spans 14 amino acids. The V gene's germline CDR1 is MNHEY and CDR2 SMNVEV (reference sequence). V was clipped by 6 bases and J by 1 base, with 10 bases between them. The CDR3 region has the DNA TGTGCCAGCAGGAGGGCTTCGGCCAAAAACATTCAGTACTTC. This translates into CASRRASAKNIQYF.

The CDR3 nucleotides read TGTGCCAGCTCACCACTTCCGGGGGTAGAGACCCAGTACTTC. Translating it yields CASSPLPGVETQYF. The genes are TRBV18 and TRBJ2-5; D possibly corresponds to TRBD2 (6 bases). V was cut by 1 base and J by 4 bases, with 10 bases left in between. Germline V gives CDR1 KGHSH, CDR2 LQKENI. The CDR3 length is 14 residues.

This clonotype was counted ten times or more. CDR3 residues: CASSRRSGELFF. CDR3 DNA: TGTGCCAGTAGTAGGAGGTCCGGGGAGCTGTTTTTT. V gene TRBV19 combines with J gene TRBJ2-2; TRBD2 is a possible D gene (5 bases). V shed 4 bases and J shed 6 bases, with 6 bases lying between them. CDR1 and CDR2 from the germline V gene are LNHDA and SQIVND (reference sequence). The CDR3 has 12 amino acids.